What follows are 20 T cell receptor beta chains derived from one specimen sequenced in a study of blood T cell repertoires in COVID-19. Sequenced by immunoSEQ multiplex PCR; TCRdb stores in-frame clones only, minus some. The sample includes over 300,000 clones, around 91% of them seen just once. The sequenced sample consisted of peripheral blood. The receptors shown here come from a man between 18 and 35 years old with active or convalescent COVID-19.

V gene TRBV5-5 combines with J gene TRBJ2-2, with TRBD2 matching over 7 bases. V trimming: 1 base; J trimming: 4 bases; junction bases outside the gene matches: 1. CDR1 is SGHKS and CDR2 is YYEKEE in the germline V gene (reference sequence). The CDR3 contains 14 residues. The CDR3: CASSLREGTGELFF. Here the CDR3 DNA reads TGTGCCAGCAGCTTGAGGGAGGGCACCGGGGAGCTGTTTTTT.

V usage is TRBV14 and J usage is TRBJ1-6, with D possibly being TRBD1 (6 bases). CDR1 is SGHDN and CDR2 is FVKESK in the germline V gene. CDR3 size: 17 residues. The V and J ends lost 0 bases and 3 bases respectively, with 12 bases between them. CDR3 protein: CASSQDRETGYNSPLHF. The DNA for the CDR3 is TGTGCCAGCAGCCAAGATCGTGAGACAGGCTATAATTCACCCCTCCACTTT.

The chain joins TRBV7-9 to TRBJ2-2, with TRBD1 matching 8 bases. Trimming cost V 10 bases and J 3 bases; bases outside gene matches: 7. Germline assignment: CDR1 SEHNR and CDR2 FQNEAQ (reference sequence). CDR3 length: 14 residues. CDR3 region: CANTDRDDTGELFF. The CDR3 coding sequence is TGTGCCAATACGGACAGGGATGACACCGGGGAGCTGTTTTTT.

J is TRBJ2-1 and V is TRBV6-2 or TRBV6-3; D is possibly TRBD2 (6 bases). V was shortened by 2 bases and J by 1 base, with 15 bases between the two germline ends. Germline CDR1 reads MNHEY; CDR2 reads SVGEGT. This CDR3 is built from 17 residues. The CDR3 spells CASSYGALAYSYNEQFF. DNA of the CDR3: TGTGCCAGCAGTTACGGGGCCCTAGCGTATTCCTACAATGAGCAGTTCTTC.

The V call is TRBV5-1, the J call TRBJ2-3; D gene ambiguous. The CDR3 length is 13 residues. V lost 0 bases to trimming and J lost 4 bases, with 6 bases between them. CDR1 and CDR2 (germline): SGHRS, YFSETQ. Here the CDR3 reads CASSLGQSDTQYF. For the CDR3, the DNA is TGCGCCAGCAGCTTGGGGCAGTCAGATACGCAGTATTTT.

The chain has TRBV11-2 and TRBJ2-3; TRBD2 aligns across 12 bases. CDR3 length equals 15 residues. Germline CDR1 reads SGHAT; CDR2 reads FQNNGV. V shed 6 bases and J 4 bases; nucleotides not matched to a gene: 5. In DNA form, the CDR3 reads TGTGCCAGCAGTGCTAGCGGGGGGGCAGCAGATACGCAGTATTTT. It translates to CASSASGGAADTQYF.

The rearrangement joins TRBV20-1 to TRBJ2-7; TRBD2 agrees at 7 bases. The germline V gene has CDR1 DFQATT and CDR2 SNEGSKA (reference sequence). The CDR3 consists of 14 residues. J was trimmed by 2 bases and V by 3 bases; bases with no gene match: 7. This CDR3 is CSASLGGNTYEQYF. DNA of the CDR3: TGCAGTGCTAGTTTGGGGGGGAACACCTACGAGCAGTACTTC.

The chain has TRBV28 and TRBJ2-5; 8 bases fit TRBD1. The V gene's germline CDR1 is MDHEN and CDR2 SYDVKM. The CDR3 has 15 amino acids. The ends lost 5 bases at V and 3 bases at J; junction bases unmatched: 8. CDR3 residues: CASSDADREKETQYF. CDR3 nucleotide sequence: TGTGCCAGCAGTGATGCGGACAGGGAGAAAGAGACCCAGTACTTC.

The J gene is TRBJ1-6, the V gene TRBV28; D might be TRBD1 (6 bases). The CDR3 consists of 16 residues. Germline V gene data show CDR1 as MDHEN and CDR2 as SYDVKM. Trimming took off 5 bases at V and 9 bases at J, with 20 bases between the two ends. CDR3 protein: CASSPQGRAKGSPLHF. The CDR3 bases are TGTGCCAGCAGTCCACAGGGCCGGGCCAAAGGTTCACCCCTCCACTTT.

This clone has only one observation. The chain uses TRBV5-1 and TRBJ2-7; TRBD1 matches at 9 bases. Germline CDR1 is SGHRS and CDR2 is YFSETQ. With 0 bases clipped from V and 4 bases from J, the junction kept 5 bases outside the gene matches. The length of the CDR3 is 15 residues. The CDR3, as DNA: TGCGCCAGCAGCTTGGGTGGGACAGGGAGGTACGAGCAGTACTTC. Translation: CASSLGGTGRYEQYF. The full variable domain, its missing parts supplied by reference TRBV5-1 and TRBJ2-7, is KAGVTQTPRYLIKTRGQQVTLSCSPISGHRSVSWYQQTPGQGLQFLFEYFSETQRNKGNFPGRFSGRQFSNSRSEMNVSTLELGDSALYLCASSLGGTGRYEQYFGPGTRLTVT.

The chain has TRBV3-1 (or the pseudogene TRBV3-2) and TRBJ1-1; possibly TRBD1 for D (6 bases). The germline V and J ends were trimmed by 5 bases and 3 bases, with 7 bases remaining between them. The germline V gene encodes CDR1 LGHDT and CDR2 YNNKEL (reference sequence). CDR3 length: 12 amino acids. CDR3 sequence: CASSYRDTEAFF. CDR3 coding DNA: TGTGCCAGCAGCTACAGGGACACTGAAGCTTTCTTT.

The gene calls are TRBV28 and TRBJ1-3; a weak D match, TRBD1 (5 bases). The CDR3 consists of 12 residues. The germline V and J ends were trimmed by 2 bases and 11 bases, with 10 bases remaining between them. Germline assignment: CDR1 MDHEN and CDR2 SYDVKM. The CDR3 loop is CASSLQGSAIYF. CDR3 bases: TGTGCCAGCAGTTTACAGGGAAGCGCCATATATTTT.

CDR3 in DNA: TGCAGCGTGAACCGCGGGACAGTATCCTACGAGCAGTACTTC. It yields the protein CSVNRGTVSYEQYF. The chain recombines TRBV29-1 with TRBJ2-7; tentatively, D is TRBD1 (7 bases). The CDR3 has 14 amino acids. Trimming left V 6 bases short and J 1 base short, with 16 bases between. Germline CDR1 and CDR2: SQVTM and ANQGSEA.

The rearrangement links TRBV7-2 to TRBJ2-3; 16 nucleotides align to TRBD2. Losses at the gene ends were 5 bases for V and 5 bases for J; bases not matched to a gene: 7. This CDR3 has 17 residues. Looked up from germline, CDR1 is SGHTA and CDR2 is FQGNSA. CDR3: CASSGGLAGGPGDTQYF. CDR3 sequence (DNA): TGTGCCAGCAGCGGGGGACTAGCGGGAGGGCCGGGAGATACGCAGTATTTT. Full variable domain (rest looked up from reference TRBV7-2 and TRBJ2-3): GAGVSQSPSNKVTEKGKDVELRCDPISGHTALYWYRQSLGQGLEFLIYFQGNSAPDKSGLPSDRFSAERTGGSVSTLTIQRTQQEDSAVYLCASSGGLAGGPGDTQYFGPGTRLTVL.

The chain's CDR3 is CSVSFYSKNAFF. Written as DNA, the CDR3 is TGCAGCGTTAGTTTTTACAGCAAGAACGCTTTCTTT. This chain uses TRBV29-1 with TRBJ1-1; D not certain. Germline V gives CDR1 SQVTM, CDR2 ANQGSEA. This CDR3 is built from 12 residues. V was clipped by 5 bases and J by 11 bases, with 18 bases between them.

This clone was seen a few times. This chain links TRBV27 with TRBJ2-7; D gene uncertain. Deletions cut 2 bases from V and 5 bases from J, with 13 bases between. CDR3 length: 14 amino acids. Per germline, CDR1 MNHEY and CDR2 SMNVEV (reference sequence). The CDR3, as DNA: TGTGCCAGCAGTTTAGACGAGGCTGGCGACGAGCAGTACTTC. Amino acid sequence: CASSLDEAGDEQYF.

The rearrangement uses TRBV29-1 and TRBJ1-2; 7 bases fit TRBD1. CDR1 and CDR2 from the germline V gene are SQVTM and ANQGSEA. V trimming: 4 bases; J trimming: 8 bases; junction bases outside the gene matches: 7. The CDR3 extends over 12 amino acids. The CDR3 region is CSVATGMGGYTF. CDR3 sequence (DNA): TGCAGCGTTGCGACAGGGATGGGAGGCTACACCTTC.

The rearrangement links TRBV7-2 to TRBJ1-4, with D possibly being TRBD1 (5 bases). This CDR3 spans 15 amino acids. The ends were cut back, 4 bases at V and 6 bases at J, with 15 bases in the middle. CDR1 SGHTA and CDR2 FQGNSA come from the germline V gene. The CDR3 sequence: CASSSNRAGDEKLFF. CDR3 DNA: TGTGCCAGCAGCTCCAATCGAGCGGGGGATGAAAAACTGTTTTTT. The full variable domain, with the rest looked up from reference TRBV7-2 and TRBJ1-4, is GAGVSQSPSNKVTEKGKDVELRCDPISGHTALYWYRQSLGQGLEFLIYFQGNSAPDKSGLPSDRFSAERTGGSVSTLTIQRTQQEDSAVYLCASSSNRAGDEKLFFGSGTQLSVL.

The chain links TRBV18 to TRBJ1-6, with D possibly TRBD1 on 6 matching bases. Germline CDR1 and CDR2: KGHSH and LQKENI. The CDR3 has 15 residues. V was shortened by 3 bases and J by 2 bases, with 8 bases between the two germline ends. This CDR3 is CASSPWDTYNSPLHF. CDR3 in DNA: TGTGCCAGCTCACCTTGGGACACCTATAATTCACCCCTCCACTTT.

This chain links TRBV27 with TRBJ2-1, with 11 bases identical to TRBD2. Germline V gene data show CDR1 as MNHEY and CDR2 as SMNVEV (reference sequence). This CDR3 has 15 amino acids. With V trimmed by 5 bases and J by 7 bases, 7 bases remained unmatched. The DNA for the CDR3 is TGTGCCAGCAGTCTGCTAGCGGGAGGAGAAAATGAGCAGTTCTTC. It is translated as CASSLLAGGENEQFF.